This T cell receptor beta chain appears in the sequencing data of a study of blood T cell repertoires in COVID-19. Authors' methods: Amplification with reference gene primers provided the estimates of nucleated cell counts. Profiled with immunoSEQ multiplex PCR; TCRdb holds only in-frame clones, not every one. V and J calls plus clone size are reproduced from that table; the DNA served to infer D and trimming. Seen here are more than 85,000 clones, about 80% observed once, and the top ten hold around 19%. Per the germline V gene, CDR1 is LNHDA and CDR2 is SQIVND (reference sequence). The CDR3 consists of 14 residues. Unmatched junction bases numbered 3, after V lost 6 bases and J lost 1 base.

The V and J genes are TRBV19 and TRBJ1-5; 7 positions agree with TRBD1. The clonotype was recovered from a man older than 75 with acute or convalescent COVID-19. Sequenced: peripheral blood. CDR3 residues: CASSLTGSNQPQHF. CDR3 DNA sequence: TGTGCCAGTAGCTTGACAGGGAGCAATCAGCCCCAGCATTTT. Full variable domain (rest looked up from reference TRBV19 and TRBJ1-5): DGGITQSPKYLFRKEGQNVTLSCEQNLNHDAMYWYRQDPGQGLRLIYYSQIVNDFQKGDIAEGYSVSREKKESFPLTVTSAQKNPTAFYLCASSLTGSNQPQHFGDGTRLSIL.